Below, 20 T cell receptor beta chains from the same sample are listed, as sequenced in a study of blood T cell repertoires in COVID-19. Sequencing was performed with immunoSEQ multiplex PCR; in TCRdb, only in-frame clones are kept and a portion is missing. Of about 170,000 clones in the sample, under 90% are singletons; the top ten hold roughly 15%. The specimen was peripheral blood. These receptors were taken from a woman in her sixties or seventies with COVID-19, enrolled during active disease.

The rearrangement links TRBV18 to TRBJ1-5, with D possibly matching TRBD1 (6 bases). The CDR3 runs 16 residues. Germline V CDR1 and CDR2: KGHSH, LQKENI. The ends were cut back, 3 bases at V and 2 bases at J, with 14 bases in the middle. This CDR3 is CASSPSTGGGNQPQHF. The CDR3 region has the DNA TGTGCCAGCTCACCTTCCACGGGGGGCGGCAATCAGCCCCAGCATTTT.

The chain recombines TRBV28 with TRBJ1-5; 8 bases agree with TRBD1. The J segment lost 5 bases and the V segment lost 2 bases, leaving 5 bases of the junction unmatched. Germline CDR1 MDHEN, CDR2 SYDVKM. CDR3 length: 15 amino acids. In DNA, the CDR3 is TGTGCCAGCAGTTTAGGGGACAGGCCCGATCAGCCCCAGCATTTT. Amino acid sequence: CASSLGDRPDQPQHF.

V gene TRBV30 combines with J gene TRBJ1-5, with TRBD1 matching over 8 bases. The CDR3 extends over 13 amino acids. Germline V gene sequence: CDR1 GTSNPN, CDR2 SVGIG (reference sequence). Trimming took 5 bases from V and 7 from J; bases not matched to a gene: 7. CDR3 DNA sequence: TGTGCCTGGGGCAGGGGGCCGAGGCAGCCCCAGCATTTT. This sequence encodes CAWGRGPRQPQHF.

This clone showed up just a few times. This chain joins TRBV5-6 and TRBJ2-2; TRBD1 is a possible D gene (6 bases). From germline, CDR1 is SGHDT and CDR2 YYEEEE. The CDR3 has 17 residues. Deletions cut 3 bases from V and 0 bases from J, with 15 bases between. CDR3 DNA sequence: TGTGCCAGCAGCTCGAGGATATGGACAGCGAACACCGGGGAGCTGTTTTTT. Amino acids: CASSSRIWTANTGELFF.

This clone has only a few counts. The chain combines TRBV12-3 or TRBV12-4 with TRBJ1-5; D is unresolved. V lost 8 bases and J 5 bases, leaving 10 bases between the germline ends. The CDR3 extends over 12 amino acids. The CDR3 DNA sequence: TGTGCCAGCTGCGGATTTCATCAGCCCCAGCATTTT. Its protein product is CASCGFHQPQHF.

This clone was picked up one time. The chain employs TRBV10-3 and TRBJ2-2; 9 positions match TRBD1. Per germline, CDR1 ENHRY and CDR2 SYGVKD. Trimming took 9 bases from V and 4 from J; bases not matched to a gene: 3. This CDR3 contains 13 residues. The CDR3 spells CAIRQGVTGELFF. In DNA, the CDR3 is TGTGCCATACGACAGGGGGTCACCGGGGAGCTGTTTTTT.

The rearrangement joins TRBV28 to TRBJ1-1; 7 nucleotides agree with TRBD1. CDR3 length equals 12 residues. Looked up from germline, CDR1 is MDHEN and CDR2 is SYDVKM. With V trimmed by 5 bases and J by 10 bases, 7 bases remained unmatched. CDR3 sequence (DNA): TGTGCCAGCAGTCTCCAGACAGGGACAGCTTTCTTT. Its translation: CASSLQTGTAFF.

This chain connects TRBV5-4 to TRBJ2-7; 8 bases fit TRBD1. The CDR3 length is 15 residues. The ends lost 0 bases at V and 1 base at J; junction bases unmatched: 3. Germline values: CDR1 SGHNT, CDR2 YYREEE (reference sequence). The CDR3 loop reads CASSLAGGGSYEQYF. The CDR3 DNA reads TGTGCCAGCAGCTTGGCAGGGGGCGGATCCTACGAGCAGTACTTC.

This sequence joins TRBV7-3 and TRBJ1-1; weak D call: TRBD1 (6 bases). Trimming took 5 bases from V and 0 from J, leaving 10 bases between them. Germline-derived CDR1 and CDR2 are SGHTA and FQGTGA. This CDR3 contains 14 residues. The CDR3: CASSPGHMNTEAFF. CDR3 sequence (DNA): TGTGCCAGCAGCCCGGGACATATGAACACTGAAGCTTTCTTT.

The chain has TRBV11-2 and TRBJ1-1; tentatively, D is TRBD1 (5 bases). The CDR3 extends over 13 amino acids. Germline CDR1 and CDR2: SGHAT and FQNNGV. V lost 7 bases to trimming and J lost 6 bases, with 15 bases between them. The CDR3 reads CASKGQGNAEAFF. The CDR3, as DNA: TGTGCCAGCAAGGGTCAGGGAAACGCTGAAGCTTTCTTT.

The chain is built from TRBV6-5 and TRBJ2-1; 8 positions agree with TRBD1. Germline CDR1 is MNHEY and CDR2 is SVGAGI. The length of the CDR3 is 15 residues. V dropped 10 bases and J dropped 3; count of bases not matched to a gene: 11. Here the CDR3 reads CATHQGAIGYNEQFF. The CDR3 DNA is TGTGCCACCCACCAGGGGGCCATTGGCTACAATGAGCAGTTCTTC.

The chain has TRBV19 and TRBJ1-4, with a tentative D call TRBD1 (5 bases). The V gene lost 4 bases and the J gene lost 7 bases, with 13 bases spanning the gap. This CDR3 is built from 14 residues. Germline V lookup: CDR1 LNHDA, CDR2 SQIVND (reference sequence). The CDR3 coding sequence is TGTGCCAGTAGTAATGGCAGGGTCGGTGAAAAACTGTTTTTT. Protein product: CASSNGRVGEKLFF. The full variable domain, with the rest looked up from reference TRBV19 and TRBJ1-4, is DGGITQSPKYLFRKEGQNVTLSCEQNLNHDAMYWYRQDPGQGLRLIYYSQIVNDFQKGDIAEGYSVSREKKESFPLTVTSAQKNPTAFYLCASSNGRVGEKLFFGSGTQLSVL.

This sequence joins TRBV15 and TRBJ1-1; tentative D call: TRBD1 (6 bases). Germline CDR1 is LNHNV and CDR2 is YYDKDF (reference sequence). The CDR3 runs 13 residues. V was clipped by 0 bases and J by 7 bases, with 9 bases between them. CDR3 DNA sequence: TGTGCCACCAGCAGAGAGGAGACAGGTGAAGCTTTCTTT. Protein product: CATSREETGEAFF. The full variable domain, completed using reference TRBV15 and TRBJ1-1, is DAMVIQNPRYQVTQFGKPVTLSCSQTLNHNVMYWYQQKSSQAPKLLFHYYDKDFNNEADTPDNFQSRRPNTSFCFLDIRSPGLGDTAMYLCATSREETGEAFFGQGTRLTVV.

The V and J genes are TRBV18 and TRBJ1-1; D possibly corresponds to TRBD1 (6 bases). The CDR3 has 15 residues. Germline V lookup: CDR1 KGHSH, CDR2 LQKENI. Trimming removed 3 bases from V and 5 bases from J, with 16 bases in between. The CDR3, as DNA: TGTGCCAGCTCACCCCAGGGGCAGGGCAAAACTGAAGCTTTCTTT. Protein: CASSPQGQGKTEAFF.

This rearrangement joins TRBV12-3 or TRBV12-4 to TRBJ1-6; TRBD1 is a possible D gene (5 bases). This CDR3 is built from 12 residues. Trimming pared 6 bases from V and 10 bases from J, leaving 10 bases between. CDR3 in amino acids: CASSRGLSPLHF. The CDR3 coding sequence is TGTGCCAGCAGCCGGGGACTGTCACCCCTCCACTTT.

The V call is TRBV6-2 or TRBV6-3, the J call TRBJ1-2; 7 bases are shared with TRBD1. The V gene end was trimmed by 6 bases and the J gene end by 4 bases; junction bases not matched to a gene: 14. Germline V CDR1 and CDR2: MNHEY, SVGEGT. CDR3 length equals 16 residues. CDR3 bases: TGTGCCAGCAGCCCCCGGGACAGCCTAGGAGTCTATGGCTACACCTTC. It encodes CASSPRDSLGVYGYTF.

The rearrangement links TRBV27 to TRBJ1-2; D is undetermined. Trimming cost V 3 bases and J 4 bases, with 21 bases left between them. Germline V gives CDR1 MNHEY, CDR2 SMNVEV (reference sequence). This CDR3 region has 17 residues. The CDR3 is CASSLGGLAARAYGYTF. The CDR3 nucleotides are TGTGCCAGCAGTTTGGGAGGGTTGGCAGCACGGGCCTATGGCTACACCTTC.

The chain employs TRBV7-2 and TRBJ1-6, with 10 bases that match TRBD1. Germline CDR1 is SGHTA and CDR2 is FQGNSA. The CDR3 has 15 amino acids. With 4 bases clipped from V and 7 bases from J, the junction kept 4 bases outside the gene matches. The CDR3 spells CASSSLTGGNSPLHF. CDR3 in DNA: TGTGCCAGCAGCTCACTGACAGGGGGCAATTCACCCCTCCACTTT.

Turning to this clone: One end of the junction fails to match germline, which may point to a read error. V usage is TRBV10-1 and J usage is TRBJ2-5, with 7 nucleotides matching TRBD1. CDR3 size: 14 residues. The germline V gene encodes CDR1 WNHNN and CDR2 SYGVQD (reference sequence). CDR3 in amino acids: CASSDGRGQVTQYF. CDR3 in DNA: TGCGCCAGCAGTGATGGTAGGGGGCAAGTGACCCAGTACTTC.

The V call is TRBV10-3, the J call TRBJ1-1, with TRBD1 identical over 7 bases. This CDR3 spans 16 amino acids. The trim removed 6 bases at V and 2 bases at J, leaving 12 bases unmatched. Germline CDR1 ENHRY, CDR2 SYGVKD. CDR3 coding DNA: TGTGCCATCAGGATGGATCGGGACAGCGGTAACACTGAAGCTTTCTTT. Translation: CAIRMDRDSGNTEAFF.